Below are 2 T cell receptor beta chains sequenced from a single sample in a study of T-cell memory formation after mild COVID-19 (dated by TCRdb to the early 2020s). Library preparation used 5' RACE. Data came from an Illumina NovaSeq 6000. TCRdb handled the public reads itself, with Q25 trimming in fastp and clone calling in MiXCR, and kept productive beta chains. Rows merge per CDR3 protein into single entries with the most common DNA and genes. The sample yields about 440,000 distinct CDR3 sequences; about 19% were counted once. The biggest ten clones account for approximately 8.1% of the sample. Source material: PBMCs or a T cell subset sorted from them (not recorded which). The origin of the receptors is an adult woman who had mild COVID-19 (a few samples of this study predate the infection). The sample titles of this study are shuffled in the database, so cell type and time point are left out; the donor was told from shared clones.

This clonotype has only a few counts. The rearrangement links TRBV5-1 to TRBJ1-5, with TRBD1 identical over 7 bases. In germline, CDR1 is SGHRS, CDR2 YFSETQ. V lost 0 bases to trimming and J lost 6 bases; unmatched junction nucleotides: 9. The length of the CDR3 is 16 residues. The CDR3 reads CASSLDATGSIQPQHF. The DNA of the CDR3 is TGCGCCAGCAGCTTGGACGCGACAGGGTCTATTCAGCCCCAGCATTTT.

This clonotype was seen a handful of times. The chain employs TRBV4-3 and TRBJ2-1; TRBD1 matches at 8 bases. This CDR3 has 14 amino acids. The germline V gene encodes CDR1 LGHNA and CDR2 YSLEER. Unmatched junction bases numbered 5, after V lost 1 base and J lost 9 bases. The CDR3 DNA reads TGCGCCAGCAGCCAAGGGCAGGGGGCGTTTGAGCAGTTCTTC. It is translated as CASSQGQGAFEQFF.